Sequencing of this TCR beta chain was carried out in a study of identifying expanded T cells in peripheral blood. Findings of the study overall: Variance in clone template counts between approximately 2-week samples significantly increased with total template count across all healthy donors. Over around two and four weeks, about 15 and 19 clones changed, versus more than 1 between replicates.

Sequencing was performed with immunoSEQ multiplex PCR; in TCRdb, only in-frame clones are kept and a portion is missing. The data hold about 78,000 clones, with approximately 84% observed a single time. The germline CDR1 and CDR2 sequences are SGHTA and FQGNSA. With V trimmed by 5 bases and J by 2 bases, 8 bases remained unmatched. The CDR3 totals 16 residues. This clone appeared a single time. The antigen is unknown. During the collection period, no donor immune events like infections were recorded. The chain employs TRBV7-2 and TRBJ2-1, with 8 positions matching TRBD1. Sequenced: blood. The receptor's source is a person between 18 and 75 years old in good health. The CDR3 DNA is TGTGCCAGCAGCCTACGGACAGGGTGGGCCTACAATGAGCAGTTCTTC. Translating gives CASSLRTGWAYNEQFF. The whole variable domain, remainder taken from reference TRBV7-2 and TRBJ2-1, is GAGVSQSPSNKVTEKGKDVELRCDPISGHTALYWYRQSLGQGLEFLIYFQGNSAPDKSGLPSDRFSAERTGGSVSTLTIQRTQQEDSAVYLCASSLRTGWAYNEQFFGPGTRLTVL.